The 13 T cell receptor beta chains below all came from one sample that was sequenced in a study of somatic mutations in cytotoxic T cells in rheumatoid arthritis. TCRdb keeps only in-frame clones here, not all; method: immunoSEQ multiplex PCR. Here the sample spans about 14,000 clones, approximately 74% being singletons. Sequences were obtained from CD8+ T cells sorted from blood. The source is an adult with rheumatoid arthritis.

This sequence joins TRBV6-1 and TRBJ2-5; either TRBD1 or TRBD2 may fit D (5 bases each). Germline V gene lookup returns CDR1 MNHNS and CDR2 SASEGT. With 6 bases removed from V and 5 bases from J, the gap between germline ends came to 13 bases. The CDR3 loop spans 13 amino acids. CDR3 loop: CASRGPVGETQYF. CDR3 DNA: TGTGCCAGCAGGGGACCCGTGGGGGAGACCCAGTACTTC.

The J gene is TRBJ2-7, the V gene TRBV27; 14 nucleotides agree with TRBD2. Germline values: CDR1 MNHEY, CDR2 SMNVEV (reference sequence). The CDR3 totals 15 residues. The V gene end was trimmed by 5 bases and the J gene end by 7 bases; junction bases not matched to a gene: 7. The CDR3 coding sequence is TGTGCCAGCAGTCCGGGACTAGCGGGGGTCCCTGAGCAGTACTTC. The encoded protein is CASSPGLAGVPEQYF.

The CDR3 DNA follows: TGTGCCAGTAGTCCCCCCGAACAGGGGGCGGATACGCAGTATTTT. Translation gives CASSPPEQGADTQYF. J is TRBJ2-3 and V is TRBV19; 9 bases are shared with TRBD1. V was pared by 5 bases and J by 6 bases, with 9 bases of the junction left unmatched. Per the germline V gene, CDR1 is LNHDA and CDR2 is SQIVND (reference sequence). There are 15 residues in the CDR3.

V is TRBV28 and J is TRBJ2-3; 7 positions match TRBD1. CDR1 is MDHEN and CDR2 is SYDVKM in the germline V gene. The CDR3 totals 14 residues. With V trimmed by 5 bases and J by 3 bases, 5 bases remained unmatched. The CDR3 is CASSKGAITDTQYF. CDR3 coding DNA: TGTGCCAGCAGTAAGGGGGCCATAACAGATACGCAGTATTTT.

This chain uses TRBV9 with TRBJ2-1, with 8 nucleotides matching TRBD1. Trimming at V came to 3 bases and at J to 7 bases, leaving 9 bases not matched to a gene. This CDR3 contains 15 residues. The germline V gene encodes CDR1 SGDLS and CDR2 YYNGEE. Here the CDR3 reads CASSANRGSRNEQFF. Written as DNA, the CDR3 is TGTGCCAGCAGCGCTAACAGGGGGTCAAGGAATGAGCAGTTCTTC.

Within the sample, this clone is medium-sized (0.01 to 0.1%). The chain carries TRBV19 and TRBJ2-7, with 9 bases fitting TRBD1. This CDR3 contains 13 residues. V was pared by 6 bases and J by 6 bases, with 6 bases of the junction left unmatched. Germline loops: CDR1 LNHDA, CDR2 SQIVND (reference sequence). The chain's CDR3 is CASSAGTGFEQYF. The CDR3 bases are TGTGCCAGTAGCGCCGGGACAGGGTTCGAGCAGTACTTC.

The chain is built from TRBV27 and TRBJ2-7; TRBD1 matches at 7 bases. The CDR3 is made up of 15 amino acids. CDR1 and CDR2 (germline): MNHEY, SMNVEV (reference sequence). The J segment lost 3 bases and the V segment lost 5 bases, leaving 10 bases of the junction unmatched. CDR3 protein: CASSRPGTADYEQYF. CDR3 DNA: TGTGCCAGCAGTCGACCCGGGACAGCCGACTACGAGCAGTACTTC.

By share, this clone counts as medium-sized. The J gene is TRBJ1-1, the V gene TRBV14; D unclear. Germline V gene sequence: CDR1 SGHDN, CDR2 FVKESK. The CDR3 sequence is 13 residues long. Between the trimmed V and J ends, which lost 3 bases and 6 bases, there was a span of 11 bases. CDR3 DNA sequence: TGTGCCAGCAGCCAGACGGAGATGGCTGAAGCTTTCTTT. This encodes CASSQTEMAEAFF.

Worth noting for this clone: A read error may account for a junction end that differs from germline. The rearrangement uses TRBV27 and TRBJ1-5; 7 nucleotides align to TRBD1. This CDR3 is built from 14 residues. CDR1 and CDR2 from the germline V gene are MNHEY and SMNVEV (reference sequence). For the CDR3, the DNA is TGTGCCAGCAGATTATTTCAGGGGGGACAGCCCCAGCATTTT. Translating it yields CASRLFQGGQPQHF.

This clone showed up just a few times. The CDR3 loop reads CASGAGAVNEQFF. The CDR3 nucleotides are TGTGCCAGTGGGGCGGGGGCCGTCAATGAGCAGTTCTTC. The chain links TRBV19 to TRBJ2-1, with D perhaps TRBD2 (7 bases). CDR1 is LNHDA, CDR2 SQIVND, per germline (reference sequence). The CDR3 is 13 amino acids. The V gene lost 8 bases and the J gene lost 6 bases, with 14 bases spanning the gap.

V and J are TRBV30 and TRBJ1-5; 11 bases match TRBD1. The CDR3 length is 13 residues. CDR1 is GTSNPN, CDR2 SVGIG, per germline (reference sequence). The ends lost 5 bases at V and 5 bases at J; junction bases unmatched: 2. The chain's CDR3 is CAWGTGGDQPQHF. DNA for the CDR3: TGTGCCTGGGGGACAGGGGGAGATCAGCCCCAGCATTTT. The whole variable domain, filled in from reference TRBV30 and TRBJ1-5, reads SQTIHQWPATLVQPVGSPLSLECTVEGTSNPNLYWYRQAAGRGLQLLFYSVGIGQISSEVPQNLSASRPQDRQFILSSKKLLLSDSGFYLCAWGTGGDQPQHFGDGTRLSIL.

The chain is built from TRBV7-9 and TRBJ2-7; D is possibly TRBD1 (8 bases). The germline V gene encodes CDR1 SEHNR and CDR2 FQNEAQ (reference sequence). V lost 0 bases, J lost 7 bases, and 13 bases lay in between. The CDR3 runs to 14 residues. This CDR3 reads CASSLANRGGEQYF. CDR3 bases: TGTGCCAGCAGCTTAGCGAACAGGGGGGGGGAGCAGTACTTC.

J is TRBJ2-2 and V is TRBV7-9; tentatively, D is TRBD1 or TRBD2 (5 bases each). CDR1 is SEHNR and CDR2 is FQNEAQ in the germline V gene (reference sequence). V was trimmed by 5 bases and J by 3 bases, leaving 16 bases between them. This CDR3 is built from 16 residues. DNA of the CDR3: TGTGCCAGCAGCCGGGGCCCGTCGGTTTACACCGGGGAGCTGTTTTTT. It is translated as CASSRGPSVYTGELFF. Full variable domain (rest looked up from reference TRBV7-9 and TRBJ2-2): DTGVSQNPRHKITKRGQNVTFRCDPISEHNRLYWYRQTLGQGPEFLTYFQNEAQLEKSRLLSDRFSAERPKGSFSTLEIQRTEQGDSAMYLCASSRGPSVYTGELFFGEGSRLTVL.